These T cell receptor beta chains were read from a single sample in a study of T cells in Graves' hyperthyroidism and ophthalmopathy. TCRdb analysed the multiplex PCR reads with MiXCR anew, one entry per CDR3 protein. The sample has hundreds of thousands of distinct CDR3 sequences; over 35% are singletons. The sequencing sample was made of blood. These receptors all stem from a woman between 35 and 50 years old with Graves' hyperthyroidism. CDR3s include the opening cysteine and the closing phenylalanine or tryptophan. D genes are given only for firm matches. Part of the rows lack a size; the others show once, few, many or a class for expanded clones.

D gene	clone size	J gene	V gene	CDR3 DNA	CDR3 protein
-	once	TRBJ2-2	TRBV6-5	TGTGCCAGCGGACAGTATTCTAACACCGGGGAGCTGTTTTTT	CASGQYSNTGELFF
TRBD1	-	TRBJ2-3	TRBV6-5	TGTGCCAGCAGTTTAAAGGGACAGGGTAGCAATCAGCCCCAGTATTTT	CASSLKGQGSNQPQYF
TRBD1	few	TRBJ2-5	TRBV24-1	TGTGCCACCAGTGACCAGACAGGGACCCAAGAGACCCAGTACTTC	CATSDQTGTQETQYF
-	many	TRBJ1-1	TRBV10-1	TGCGCCAGCAGCAAGGCGGGCGGGACTGAAGCTTTCTTT	CASSKAGGTEAFF
-	many	TRBJ1-2	TRBV24-1	TGTGCCACCAGTGATGCCGACGACTATGGCTACACCTTC	CATSDADDYGYTF
-	few	TRBJ1-1	TRBV30	TGTGCCTGCCACAGGGACACTGAAGCTTTCTTT	CACHRDTEAFF
-	few	TRBJ1-1	TRBV29-1	TGCAGCGTTGAAGATCCCGGGGTTGGAATTCCGGTAGCTTTCTTT	CSVEDPGVGIPVAFF
TRBD1	few	TRBJ2-7	TRBV6-5	TGTGCCAGCAGTCGGGACAGGGATAGGGAGCAGTACTTC	CASSRDRDREQYF
TRBD1	few	TRBJ1-2	TRBV6-1	TGTGCCAGCAGCTCGGTATCAGGGGGCTATCGAGGCTACACCTTC	CASSSVSGGYRGYTF
-	-	TRBJ1-4	TRBV7-2	TGTGCCAGCAGCCAATCCGTACAAGGGGGAGGTGAAAAACTGTTTTTT	CASSQSVQGGGEKLFF
-	many	TRBJ2-7	TRBV19	TGTGCCAGTAGCCTAACAGGGTACCACGAGCAGTACTTC	CASSLTGYHEQYF
TRBD1	many	TRBJ2-7	TRBV7-8	TGTGCCAGCAGCTTATGGGGACAGGGGGCCTACGAGCAGTACTTC	CASSLWGQGAYEQYF
TRBD1	many	TRBJ1-4	TRBV7-7	TGTGCTAGCAGCTCACAGACAGGGGCTGGTGAAAAACTGTTTTTT	CASSSQTGAGEKLFF
TRBD2	-	TRBJ2-2	TRBV11-2	TGTGCCAGCTCCGGACTAGCGGGTGCGAACACCGGGGAGCTGTTTTTT	CASSGLAGANTGELFF
TRBD1	few	TRBJ1-5	TRBV12-3/TRBV12-4	TGTGCCAGCAGTTATGGGGACAGCGTCCTTAGGGCCCTTCAGCCCCAGCATTTT	CASSYGDSVLRALQPQHF
-	-	TRBJ2-2	TRBV5-1	TGCGCCAGCAGCCAGGAGACCCACACCGGGGAGCTGTTTTTT	CASSQETHTGELFF
-	-	TRBJ1-2	TRBV2	TGTGCCAGCAGCAAAGGGATGGGGACTTATGGCTACACCTTC	CASSKGMGTYGYTF
-	-	TRBJ2-6	TRBV10-3	-	CAISEKVDRDGELFFGANVLTF
-	few	TRBJ1-1	TRBV12-3/TRBV12-4	TGTGCCAGCAGTTTGATCATGGCGGCCACTGAAGCTTTCTTT	CASSLIMAATEAFF
TRBD2	-	TRBJ2-5	TRBV7-2	TGTGCCAGCAGCCCGCCCGGGACTACCGCGGAGACCCAGTACTTC	CASSPPGTTAETQYF
-	-	TRBJ1-6	TRBV10-3	TGTGCCATCAGTGACGAACAGGGTAATTCACCCCTCCACTTT	CAISDEQGNSPLHF
-	-	TRBJ1-1	TRBV7-3	TGTGCCATCCAAAGGACGGCGAACACTGAAGCTTTCTTT	CAIQRTANTEAFF
-	-	TRBJ1-1	TRBV12-3/TRBV12-4	TGTGCCAGCAGTCCTTCCCCCACTGAAGCTTTCTTT	CASSPSPTEAFF
-	-	TRBJ2-2	TRBV7-3	TGTGCCAGCAGCTTCACCGAGACCGGGGAGCTGTTTTTT	CASSFTETGELFF
-	many	TRBJ1-6	TRBV6-2/TRBV6-3	TGTGCCAGCAGTTATACGTGGGGTGTCGGTTCACCCCTCCACTTT	CASSYTWGVGSPLHF
TRBD1	many	TRBJ1-5	TRBV12-3/TRBV12-4	TGTGCCAGCAGTTCGGGACAGGGGAGCAATCAGCCCCAGCATTTT	CASSSGQGSNQPQHF
-	many	TRBJ1-2	TRBV19	TGTGCCGTGAGAGCGACAGGTGATACCTATGGCTACACCTTC	CAVRATGDTYGYTF
TRBD1	once	TRBJ2-5	TRBV7-9	TGTGCCAGCAGCACCAACAGGGGTGGGACCCAGTACTTC	CASSTNRGGTQYF
TRBD2	-	TRBJ2-7	TRBV5-1	TGCGCCAGCAGACAAGGGACTAGCGGGACCTACGAGCAGTACTTC	CASRQGTSGTYEQYF
TRBD1	-	TRBJ1-1	TRBV10-3	TGTGCCGCGATGGACAGGGAGGCTGAAGCTTTCTTT	CAAMDREAEAFF
-	-	TRBJ2-7	TRBV9	TGTGCCAGCAGCGTAGGGGGGGAAGGAAGCTCCTACGAGCAGTACTTC	CASSVGGEGSSYEQYF
TRBD1	-	TRBJ2-5	TRBV7-2	TGTGCCAGCAGCTTTGACAGGGAAGAGCCCCAGTACTTC	CASSFDREEPQYF
-	few	TRBJ2-7	TRBV5-1	TGCGCCAGCAGGGGCGCAACGACGTCCTACGAGCAGTACTTC	CASRGATTSYEQYF
-	-	TRBJ1-6	TRBV12-3/TRBV12-4	TGTGCCATCAGTTACTTCTCCATCAGGGCGGGGGGACCCCTCCACTTT	CAISYFSIRAGGPLHF
-	many	TRBJ1-5	TRBV7-8	TGTGCCAGCAGCTTGAGGTTAGGGCAGGGTAGCAATCAGCCCCAGCATTTT	CASSLRLGQGSNQPQHF
-	few	TRBJ2-2	TRBV7-9	TGTGCCAGCAGCTTAGGGGAACCCGGGGAGCTGTTTTTT	CASSLGEPGELFF
-	few	TRBJ1-1	TRBV19	TGTGCCAGTAGAAGGGAATTAGTGAACACTGAAGCTTTCTTT	CASRRELVNTEAFF
TRBD1	few	TRBJ2-7	TRBV5-1	TGTGCCAGCAGCCCTCGGGACAGCCACTACGAGCAGTACTTC	CASSPRDSHYEQYF
TRBD1	many	TRBJ2-5	TRBV12-3/TRBV12-4	TGTGCCAGCGGGGACAGGGCAAAGACCCAGTACTTC	CASGDRAKTQYF
-	-	TRBJ1-5	TRBV7-8	TGTGCCAGCAGCTTAGTTTCGTCTCGTTCACTGGGGGGTCGGAGCAATCAGCCCCAGCATTTT	CASSLVSSRSLGGRSNQPQHF
-	-	TRBJ2-2	TRBV3-1	TGTGTCAGCAGCTTGAGCCCCACCGGGGAGCTGTTTTTT	CVSSLSPTGELFF